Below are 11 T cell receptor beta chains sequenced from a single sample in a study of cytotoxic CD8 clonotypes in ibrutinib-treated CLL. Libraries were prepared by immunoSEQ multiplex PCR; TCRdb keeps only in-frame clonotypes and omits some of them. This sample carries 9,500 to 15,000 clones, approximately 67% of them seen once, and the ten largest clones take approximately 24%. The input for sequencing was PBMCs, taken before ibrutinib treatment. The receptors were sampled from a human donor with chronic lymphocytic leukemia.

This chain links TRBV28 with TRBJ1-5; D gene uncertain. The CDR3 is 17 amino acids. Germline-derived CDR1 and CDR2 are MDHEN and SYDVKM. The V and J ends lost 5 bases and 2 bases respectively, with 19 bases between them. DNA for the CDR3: TGTGCCAGCAGTCTTGGGGTCAGTGAGCGGGGCAATCAGCCCCAGCATTTT. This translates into CASSLGVSERGNQPQHF.

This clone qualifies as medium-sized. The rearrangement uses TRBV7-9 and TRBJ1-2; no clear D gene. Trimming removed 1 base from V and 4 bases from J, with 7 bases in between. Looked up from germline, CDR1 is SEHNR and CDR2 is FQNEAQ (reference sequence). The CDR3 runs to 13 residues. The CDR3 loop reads CASSLGGRYGYTF. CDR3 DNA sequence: TGTGCCAGCAGCTTAGGGGGTCGCTATGGCTACACCTTC.

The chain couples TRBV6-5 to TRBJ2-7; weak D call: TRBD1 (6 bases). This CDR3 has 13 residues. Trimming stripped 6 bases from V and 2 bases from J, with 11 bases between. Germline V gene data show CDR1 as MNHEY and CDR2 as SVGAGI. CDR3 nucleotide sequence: TGTGCCAGCAGACCGGGACAAGCCTACGAGCAGTACTTC. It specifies CASRPGQAYEQYF.

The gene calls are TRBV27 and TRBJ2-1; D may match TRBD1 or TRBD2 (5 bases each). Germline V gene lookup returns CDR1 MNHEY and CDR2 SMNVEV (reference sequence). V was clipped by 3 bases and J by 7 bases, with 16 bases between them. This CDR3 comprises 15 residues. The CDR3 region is CASSFTGPIRNEQFF. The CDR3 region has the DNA TGTGCCAGCAGTTTTACGGGACCCATTAGGAATGAGCAGTTCTTC.

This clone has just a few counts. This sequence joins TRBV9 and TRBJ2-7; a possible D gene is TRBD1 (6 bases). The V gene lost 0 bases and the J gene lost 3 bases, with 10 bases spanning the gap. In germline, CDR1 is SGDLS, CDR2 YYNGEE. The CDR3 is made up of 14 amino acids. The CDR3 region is CASSVAGHSYEQYF. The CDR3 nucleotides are TGTGCCAGCAGCGTAGCGGGACATAGCTACGAGCAGTACTTC. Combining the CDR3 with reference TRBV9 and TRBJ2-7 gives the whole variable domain DSGVTQTPKHLITATGQRVTLRCSPRSGDLSVYWYQQSLDQGLQFLIQYYNGEERAKGNILERFSAQQFPDLHSELNLSSLELGDSALYFCASSVAGHSYEQYFGPGTRLTVT.

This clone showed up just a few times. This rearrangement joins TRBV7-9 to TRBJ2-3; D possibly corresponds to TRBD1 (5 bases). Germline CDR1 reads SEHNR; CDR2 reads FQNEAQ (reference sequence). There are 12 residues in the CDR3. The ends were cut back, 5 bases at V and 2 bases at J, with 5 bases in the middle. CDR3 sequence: CASSGATDTQYF. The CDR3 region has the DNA TGTGCCAGCAGCGGGGCCACAGATACGCAGTATTTT.

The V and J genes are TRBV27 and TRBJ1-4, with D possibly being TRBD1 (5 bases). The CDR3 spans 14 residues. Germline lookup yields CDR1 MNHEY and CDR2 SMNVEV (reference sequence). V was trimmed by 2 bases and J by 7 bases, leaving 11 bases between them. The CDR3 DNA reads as TGTGCCAGCAGTTTACCTAGGGGTATTGAAAAACTGTTTTTT. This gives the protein CASSLPRGIEKLFF.

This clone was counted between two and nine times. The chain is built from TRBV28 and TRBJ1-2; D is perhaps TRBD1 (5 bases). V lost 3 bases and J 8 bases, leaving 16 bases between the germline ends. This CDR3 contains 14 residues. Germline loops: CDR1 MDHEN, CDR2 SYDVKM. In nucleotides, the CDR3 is TGTGCCAGCAGTTTCCCCAGGGCCGCCTGGGGCTACACCTTC. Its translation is CASSFPRAAWGYTF.

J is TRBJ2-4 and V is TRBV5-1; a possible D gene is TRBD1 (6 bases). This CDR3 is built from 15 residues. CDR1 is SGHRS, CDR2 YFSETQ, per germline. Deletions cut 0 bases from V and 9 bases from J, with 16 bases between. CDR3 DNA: TGCGCCAGCAGCTTGGATGTCTGGACAGCGAGCATTCAGTACTTC. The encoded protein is CASSLDVWTASIQYF.

CDR3 protein: CASSAERGETYEQYF. CDR3 DNA: TGTGCCAGCAGCGCTGAGCGGGGGGAGACCTACGAGCAGTACTTC. The chain couples TRBV9 to TRBJ2-7, with 9 bases that match TRBD2. The CDR3 loop spans 15 amino acids. With V trimmed by 3 bases and J by 2 bases, 6 bases remained unmatched. Germline assignment: CDR1 SGDLS and CDR2 YYNGEE.

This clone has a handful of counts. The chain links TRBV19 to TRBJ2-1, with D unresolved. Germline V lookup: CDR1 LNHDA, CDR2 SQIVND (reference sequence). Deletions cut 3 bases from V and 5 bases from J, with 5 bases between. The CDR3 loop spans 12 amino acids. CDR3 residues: CASSIGHNEQFF. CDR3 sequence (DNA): TGTGCCAGTAGTATCGGTCACAATGAGCAGTTCTTC.